Below, 25 T cell receptor beta chains from the same sample are listed, as sequenced in a study of blood T cell repertoires in COVID-19. The repertoire was sequenced with immunoSEQ multiplex PCR; TCRdb's copy has only in-frame clones and lacks some. The table lists fewer than 85,000 clones, approximately 85% of them singletons. The sequencing input was peripheral blood. The receptors here all came from an elderly man with acute or convalescent COVID-19.

The chain employs TRBV2 and TRBJ2-7; D possibly corresponds to TRBD1 (6 bases). Germline CDR1 and CDR2: SNHLY and FYNNEI. Deletions cut 3 bases from V and 6 bases from J, with 18 bases between. This CDR3 has 15 amino acids. The CDR3 bases are TGTGCCAGCAGTGATAGTGGCAGGGGATCGGGCGAGCAGTACTTC. This translates into CASSDSGRGSGEQYF.

The chain uses TRBV19 and TRBJ2-2; D is perhaps TRBD2 (5 bases). Per the germline V gene, CDR1 is LNHDA and CDR2 is SQIVND (reference sequence). The germline V and J ends were trimmed by 7 bases and 1 base, with 10 bases remaining between them. The CDR3 runs 14 residues. The CDR3: CASKIRENTGELFF. The CDR3, as DNA: TGTGCCAGTAAAATCCGGGAGAACACCGGGGAGCTGTTTTTT.

The chain joins TRBV9 to TRBJ1-1; D call uncertain. V lost 0 bases and J 0 bases, leaving 3 bases between the germline ends. Germline assignment: CDR1 SGDLS and CDR2 YYNGEE. The CDR3 sequence is 13 residues long. The CDR3 DNA is TGTGCCAGCAGCGTAGTCTTGAACACTGAAGCTTTCTTT. Protein: CASSVVLNTEAFF.

This sequence joins TRBV18 and TRBJ2-6; D is uncertain. With 1 base removed from V and 8 bases from J, the gap between germline ends came to 21 bases. There are 18 residues in the CDR3. Germline V CDR1 and CDR2: KGHSH, LQKENI. CDR3 in DNA: TGTGCCAGCTCACCACGCCAGGAATTGGTTAAGTCGACCAACGTCCTGACTTTC. It translates to CASSPRQELVKSTNVLTF.

This clone has only one observation. CDR3 loop: CASLQGQGGKQFF. The CDR3 DNA is TGTGCCAGCCTGCAAGGACAGGGGGGTAAGCAGTTCTTC. The rearrangement uses TRBV6-5 and TRBJ2-1; 10 bases fit TRBD1. Germline loops: CDR1 MNHEY, CDR2 SVGAGI. V shed 8 bases, J shed 11 bases, and the junction held 9 bases outside the gene matches. The CDR3 runs 13 residues.

This chain connects TRBV5-1 to TRBJ1-6, with TRBD1 identical over 12 bases. This CDR3 comprises 19 residues. V gave up 0 bases and J gave up 0 bases; unmatched junction bases: 4. Per the germline V gene, CDR1 is SGHRS and CDR2 is YFSETQ. CDR3 residues: CASSLEGTGGASYNSPLHF. In DNA, the CDR3 is TGCGCCAGCAGCTTGGAGGGGACAGGGGGCGCCTCCTATAATTCACCCCTCCACTTT.

This clone occurred a few times. The chain combines TRBV5-3 with TRBJ2-5; 8 bases fit TRBD2. TRBV5-3 is an ORF, with its function uncertain. The CDR3 extends over 16 amino acids. Germline trimming cut 0 bases from V and 1 base from J; bases unmatched to any gene: 5. The CDR3 loop is CARSLEQRGFQETQYF. The CDR3 nucleotides are TGTGCCAGAAGCTTGGAGCAGCGGGGGTTCCAAGAGACCCAGTACTTC.

The rearrangement uses TRBV19 and TRBJ1-5; the D gene is possibly TRBD1 (6 bases). Trimming pared 8 bases from V and 5 bases from J, leaving 19 bases between. The germline gives CDR1 LNHDA, CDR2 SQIVND (reference sequence). CDR3 length equals 15 residues. CDR3 sequence (DNA): TGTGCCAGTGGGGAACAGGGTTTATCGGATCAGCCCCAGCATTTT. This encodes CASGEQGLSDQPQHF.

This chain links TRBV27 with TRBJ1-5, with D unclear. Germline CDR1 and CDR2: MNHEY and SMNVEV (reference sequence). CDR3 length: 13 residues. V gave up 2 bases and J gave up 2 bases, with 4 bases separating them. This CDR3 is CASSLQGNQPQHF. The CDR3 coding sequence is TGTGCCAGCAGTTTACAGGGCAATCAGCCCCAGCATTTT.

V and J are TRBV7-9 and TRBJ2-3; tentative D call: TRBD1 (5 bases). CDR3 length equals 12 residues. The germline CDR1 and CDR2 sequences are SEHNR and FQNEAQ (reference sequence). Trimming pared 5 bases from V and 5 bases from J, leaving 8 bases between. For the CDR3, the DNA is TGTGCCAGCAGCCGACAGTTAGATACGCAGTATTTT. Translating gives CASSRQLDTQYF.

The gene calls are TRBV5-1 and TRBJ2-5; TRBD2 matches at 10 bases. CDR1 is SGHRS and CDR2 is YFSETQ in the germline V gene. With V trimmed by 2 bases and J by 2 bases, 12 bases remained unmatched. CDR3 length: 18 amino acids. The CDR3 nucleotides are TGCGCCAGCAGCTTCCTAGCGGGAGACCGCAGGGAACAAGAGACCCAGTACTTC. This codes for CASSFLAGDRREQETQYF.

This chain joins TRBV4-2 and TRBJ2-6, with 7 bases lining up with TRBD1. With 1 base clipped from V and 4 bases from J, the junction kept 7 bases outside the gene matches. This CDR3 has 17 amino acids. The germline CDR1 and CDR2 sequences are LGHNA and YNFKEQ. CDR3 protein: CASSQARQGSGANVLTF. In DNA form, the CDR3 reads TGTGCCAGCAGCCAAGCCAGACAGGGTTCCGGGGCCAACGTCCTGACTTTC.

The chain links TRBV5-1 to TRBJ2-3; TRBD2 aligns across 12 bases. J was trimmed by 5 bases and V by 2 bases; bases with no gene match: 3. The CDR3 length is 15 residues. Germline lookup yields CDR1 SGHRS and CDR2 YFSETQ. For the CDR3, the DNA is TGCGCCAGCAGCTTCGGACTAGCGGGAATAGATACGCAGTATTTT. Its protein is CASSFGLAGIDTQYF.

J is TRBJ1-3 and V is TRBV5-1; D is perhaps TRBD1 (6 bases). Trimming shortened V by 2 bases and J by 0 bases, and 9 bases separated the two germline ends. In germline, CDR1 is SGHRS, CDR2 YFSETQ. The CDR3 sequence is 15 residues long. The CDR3 spells CASSLKQGSGNTIYF. As DNA, the CDR3 is TGCGCCAGCAGCTTAAAACAGGGCTCTGGAAACACCATATATTTT.

The chain uses TRBV5-1 and TRBJ1-4; tentatively, D is TRBD1 (5 bases). This CDR3 comprises 16 residues. Trimming cost V 1 base and J 5 bases, with 15 bases left between them. Germline lookup yields CDR1 SGHRS and CDR2 YFSETQ. The CDR3, as DNA: TGCGCCAGCAGCTTGCTAGGCAGGGCGTCGAATGAAAAACTGTTTTTT. Protein sequence: CASSLLGRASNEKLFF.

This clone has only a few counts. The V call is TRBV10-3, the J call TRBJ2-1, with 7 bases lining up with TRBD2. CDR1 is ENHRY, CDR2 SYGVKD, per germline. CDR3 length equals 16 residues. Losses at the gene ends were 2 bases for V and 3 bases for J; bases not matched to a gene: 7. In DNA form, the CDR3 reads TGTGCCATCAGTGAGGCTAGCGGAGCTAACTACAATGAGCAGTTCTTC. This gives the protein CAISEASGANYNEQFF.

V gene TRBV27 combines with J gene TRBJ1-6, with 7 bases lining up with TRBD1. The CDR3 runs to 15 residues. J lost 10 bases, V lost 6 bases, and 12 bases had no gene match. The V gene's germline CDR1 is MNHEY and CDR2 SMNVEV (reference sequence). In DNA form, the CDR3 reads TGTGCCAGCAGGCCCACAGGAGGGGGCGGATCACCCCTCCACTTT. This encodes CASRPTGGGGSPLHF.

The chain has TRBV5-1 and TRBJ2-3; 10 nucleotides line up with TRBD2. The CDR3 spans 14 residues. Trimming removed 3 bases from V and 4 bases from J; junction bases left unmatched: 2. Germline V lookup: CDR1 SGHRS, CDR2 YFSETQ. In DNA form, the CDR3 reads TGCGCCAGCAGCTCGGGACTAGCGCCAGATACGCAGTATTTT. Amino acid sequence: CASSSGLAPDTQYF.

This chain links TRBV20-1 with TRBJ2-7; D is ambiguous. Germline V gene data show CDR1 as DFQATT and CDR2 as SNEGSKA (reference sequence). Between the trimmed V and J ends, which lost 0 bases and 5 bases, there was a span of 5 bases. The CDR3 covers 11 residues. The CDR3, as DNA: TGCAGTGCTAGAGATCTTGACGAGCAGTACTTC. The encoded protein is CSARDLDEQYF.

This clone appeared once. CDR3 DNA sequence: TGTGCCGGAGGGGAGGCAGGGTCCAACTATGGCTACACCTTC. It is translated as CAGGEAGSNYGYTF. The V gene is TRBV10-3, the J gene TRBJ1-2; D is perhaps TRBD1 (5 bases). Trimming left V 11 bases short and J 2 bases short, with 18 bases between. Germline lookup yields CDR1 ENHRY and CDR2 SYGVKD. CDR3 length: 14 residues.

V is TRBV1 and J is TRBJ1-5; the table's D call, TRBD1, has no DNA check behind it. TRBV1 is termed a pseudogene. CDR3 length equals 18 residues. The CDR3 DNA follows: TGCACCAGCAGTCACACTCCATACAGGGCCAGCGGCAATCAGCCCCAGCATTTT. It codes for CTSSHTPYRASGNQPQHF.

This chain uses TRBV5-4 with TRBJ2-1; TRBD2 is a possible D gene (6 bases). V lost 4 bases and J lost 3, with 8 bases in between. The germline V gene has CDR1 SGHNT and CDR2 YYREEE (reference sequence). The CDR3 consists of 13 residues. In DNA, the CDR3 is TGTGCCAGCAGCCATAGCGGCTACAATGAGCAGTTCTTC. It encodes CASSHSGYNEQFF.

The chain employs TRBV19 and TRBJ1-4; TRBD1 matches at 8 bases. Looked up from germline, CDR1 is LNHDA and CDR2 is SQIVND (reference sequence). The CDR3 contains 14 residues. V shed 4 bases and J 5 bases; nucleotides not matched to a gene: 3. The CDR3 sequence: CASSRDRNNEKLFF. Here the CDR3 DNA reads TGTGCCAGTAGTAGGGACAGGAACAATGAAAAACTGTTTTTT.

V gene TRBV5-1 combines with J gene TRBJ2-1; weak D call: TRBD1 (6 bases). CDR3 size: 15 residues. Germline V lookup: CDR1 SGHRS, CDR2 YFSETQ. V was trimmed by 2 bases and J by 2 bases, leaving 11 bases between them. The CDR3 loop reads CASSFTGPTYNEQFF. In DNA, the CDR3 is TGCGCCAGCAGCTTCACAGGGCCAACCTACAATGAGCAGTTCTTC.

The chain combines TRBV7-3 with TRBJ2-7; 7 bases align to TRBD1. Germline V gene lookup returns CDR1 SGHTA and CDR2 FQGTGA. The CDR3 runs to 14 residues. V dropped 5 bases and J dropped 2; count of bases not matched to a gene: 6. Here the CDR3 reads CASSTSQGTYEQYF. The CDR3 region has the DNA TGTGCCAGCAGCACTTCACAGGGGACCTACGAGCAGTACTTC.